This TCR beta chain was identified in a study of shared clonotypes between healthy human individuals. Study details: The donor pool was made up of a couple of women and a few men aged 18 to 49. The study's findings and limits: Non-shared clonotypes showed lower generation probabilities than clonotypes common to all four donors.

Generated by immunoSEQ multiplex PCR, the TCRdb table keeps only in-frame clones and is missing some. The sample shows 2 million to 2.5 million clones, just over 90% of them seen only once. In this sample, this clone turned up a few times. The antigen remains unidentified. The CDR3 sequence is 12 residues long. Germline V gene sequence: CDR1 SEHNR, CDR2 FQNEAQ (reference sequence). V shed 5 bases and J shed 7 bases, with 11 bases lying between them. It was CD45RO-negative cells, positively selected for CCR7, that made up naive CD8 cells, with terminally differentiated effector memory CD45RA+ cells excluded.

This receptor was obtained from a man in his late teens or twenties in good health. Some clones in this sample may be carry-over from other donors' samples. This chain joins TRBV7-9 and TRBJ1-1; D unclear. Material for sequencing was naive CD8+ T cells from PBMCs. CDR3 in amino acids: CASSPDGYEAFF. In DNA, the CDR3 is TGTGCCAGCAGCCCGGACGGCTATGAAGCTTTCTTT.